These 23 T cell receptor beta chains originate from one sample sequenced in a study of low-dose radiotherapy and immunotherapy resistance in tumors. Regarding time point: after trial treatment. This sample's treatment: LDRT plus nivolumab, ipilimumab, low-dose cyclophosphamide and aspirin (RACIN trial). With TRAV- and TRBV-specific primers, first-strand cDNA was made, covering the alpha and beta chains. TCR amplification ran approximately 22 PCR cycles using constant-region and V-primer adapter primers. TCRdb reprocessed the reads via MiXCR and lists one record per CDR3 protein. The profile covers about 91,000 distinct CDR3 sequences, with about 20% appearing a single time and more than 10% taken by the ten largest. The sample in question was PBMCs, obtained after low-dose radiotherapy plus immunotherapy. The receptor set was obtained from a female donor with ovarian cancer.

The V and J genes are TRBV7-2 and TRBJ1-4; 9 bases line up with TRBD1. Germline V gene lookup returns CDR1 SGHTA and CDR2 FQGNSA. This CDR3 contains 16 residues. The trim removed 0 bases at V and 7 bases at J, leaving 6 bases unmatched. The CDR3 spells CASSLAGQGIGEKLFF. The CDR3 DNA reads TGTGCCAGCAGCTTAGCGGGACAGGGTATCGGTGAAAAACTGTTTTTT. Variable domain in full (rest from reference TRBV7-2 and TRBJ1-4): GAGVSQSPSNKVTEKGKDVELRCDPISGHTALYWYRQSLGQGLEFLIYFQGNSAPDKSGLPSDRFSAERTGGSVSTLTIQRTQQEDSAVYLCASSLAGQGIGEKLFFGSGTQLSVL.

In its sample, this clonotype was seen many times. This rearrangement joins TRBV28 to TRBJ2-1; D is unresolved. This CDR3 has 12 amino acids. Germline V gene lookup returns CDR1 MDHEN and CDR2 SYDVKM. Trimming took off 10 bases at V and 8 bases at J, with 15 bases between the two ends. CDR3 DNA sequence: TGTGCCACCATGTCTCTCGGGTATGAGCAGTTCTTC. Its translation is CATMSLGYEQFF.

The chain joins TRBV5-4 to TRBJ2-3; 7 bases agree with TRBD2. J gave up 4 bases and V 10 bases, and 6 bases lay outside the gene matches. The CDR3 contains 12 residues. Germline V lookup: CDR1 SGHNT, CDR2 YYREEE (reference sequence). CDR3 nucleotides: TGTGCCCAAGGGGCGGGAGCAGATACGCAGTATTTT. Translated, it gives CAQGAGADTQYF.

This clonotype has ten or more counts. This chain uses TRBV7-2 with TRBJ2-2; D uncertain. CDR1 and CDR2 from the germline V gene are SGHTA and FQGNSA. CDR3 length equals 14 residues. Trimming removed 4 bases from V and 5 bases from J, with 11 bases in between. CDR3 in amino acids: CASSSNQITGELFF. The CDR3 bases are TGTGCCAGCAGCTCAAACCAAATAACCGGGGAGCTGTTTTTT.

This clonotype was observed many times. The chain is built from TRBV20-1 and TRBJ2-7, with 14 bases aligning to TRBD2. The CDR3 is 14 amino acids. V trimming: 3 bases; J trimming: 9 bases; junction bases outside the gene matches: 7. Germline V lookup: CDR1 DFQATT, CDR2 SNEGSKA (reference sequence). CDR3 sequence reads: CSARTSGRELGQYF. As DNA, the CDR3 is TGCAGTGCTAGGACTAGCGGGAGGGAATTGGGGCAGTACTTC.

This clonotype is medium-sized (0.01 to 0.1%). The chain joins TRBV28 to TRBJ2-7; 7 bases are a match to TRBD2. V trimming: 9 bases; J trimming: 4 bases; junction bases outside the gene matches: 6. This CDR3 is 12 amino acids long. CDR1 is MDHEN and CDR2 is SYDVKM in the germline V gene. In DNA form, the CDR3 reads TGTGCCAGTACTGCCGGGGGGTACGAGCAGTACTTC. It is translated as CASTAGGYEQYF.

Ten or more counts support this clonotype. This chain joins TRBV5-5 and TRBJ1-1, with 11 bases identical to TRBD1. This CDR3 contains 13 residues. Germline V gene sequence: CDR1 SGHKS, CDR2 YYEKEE (reference sequence). V shed 5 bases, J shed 8 bases, and the junction held 5 bases outside the gene matches. The CDR3 DNA reads as TGTGCCAGCAGTAGGGACAGGGGGTTCGAAGCTTTCTTT. The encoded protein is CASSRDRGFEAFF.

This clonotype was counted at least ten times. A much larger clone differs by one base, so this may be a read error. The chain combines TRBV10-2 with TRBJ1-1; D gene uncertain. The length of the CDR3 is 14 residues. CDR1 is WSHSY, CDR2 SAAADI, per germline. V lost 5 bases and J 0 bases, leaving 10 bases between the germline ends. The CDR3 loop is CASSSDCMNTEAFF. The CDR3 DNA reads as TGCGCCAGCAGTTCGGACTGCATGAACACTGAAGCTTTCTTT.

This clonotype was recorded at least ten times. J is TRBJ2-7 and V is TRBV12-3 or TRBV12-4; the match to TRBD2 covers 8 bases. Unmatched junction bases numbered 6, after V lost 5 bases and J lost 6 bases. This CDR3 spans 13 amino acids. The CDR3 region has the DNA TGTGCCAGCAGTCCGGGACTAGGGGTCGAGCAGTACTTC. Encoded protein: CASSPGLGVEQYF.

This clonotype was observed at least ten times. J is TRBJ2-2 and V is TRBV3-1, with D perhaps TRBD1 or TRBD2 (5 bases each). The V gene lost 4 bases and the J gene lost 4 bases, with 16 bases spanning the gap. The V gene's germline CDR1 is LGHDT and CDR2 YNNKEL (reference sequence). CDR3 length: 16 amino acids. The CDR3 is CASSRVGARGTGELFF. The DNA for the CDR3 is TGTGCCAGCAGCCGAGTAGGGGCCCGGGGCACCGGGGAGCTGTTTTTT.

This clonotype appeared a few times. The V and J genes are TRBV19 and TRBJ1-2, with D possibly TRBD1 on 6 matching bases. The germline CDR1 and CDR2 sequences are LNHDA and SQIVND (reference sequence). V lost 3 bases, J lost 3 bases, and 14 bases lay in between. The CDR3 loop spans 15 amino acids. The DNA of the CDR3 is TGTGCCAGTAGTATTGGGACACTGGACGACTATGGCTACACCTTC. It specifies CASSIGTLDDYGYTF.

This clonotype was seen ten or more times. The V call is TRBV27, the J call TRBJ1-5; D is undetermined. The CDR3 extends over 15 amino acids. Per the germline V gene, CDR1 is MNHEY and CDR2 is SMNVEV (reference sequence). V was shortened by 2 bases and J by 2 bases, with 10 bases between the two germline ends. The CDR3, as DNA: TGTGCCAGCAGTTTAAACGGGGTAGGCAATCAGCCCCAGCATTTT. It codes for CASSLNGVGNQPQHF.

This clonotype has a count of ten or more. The rearrangement links TRBV12-3 or TRBV12-4 to TRBJ1-5; 8 bases align to TRBD1. V was clipped by 6 bases and J by 0 bases; unmatched bases: 10. The CDR3 is 17 amino acids. The CDR3 protein is CASSELTGGGSNQPQHF. CDR3 sequence (DNA): TGTGCCAGCAGCGAACTCACAGGGGGAGGTAGCAATCAGCCCCAGCATTTT.

The rearrangement joins TRBV4-3 to TRBJ1-5; TRBD1 matches 10 bases. The CDR3 spans 18 residues. Germline V gives CDR1 LGHNA, CDR2 YSLEER. The trim removed 2 bases at V and 3 bases at J, leaving 10 bases unmatched. Here the CDR3 DNA reads TGCGCCAGCAGCCAATTCTCACCGGGACAGGGGAACAATCAGCCCCAGCATTTT. This encodes CASSQFSPGQGNNQPQHF.

This clonotype was detected ten times or more. The junction does not match germline at one end; this may be a read error. The rearrangement links TRBV9 to TRBJ2-5, with TRBD1 identical over 7 bases. This CDR3 comprises 13 residues. Germline-derived CDR1 and CDR2 are SGDLS and YYNGEE. The CDR3 is CASSAGQSGTHYF. The CDR3 DNA reads TGTGCCAGCAGCGCGGGACAGTCAGGGACCCATTACTTC.

The sample holds many counts of this clonotype. The rearrangement uses TRBV28 and TRBJ1-5; tentative D call: TRBD1 (5 bases). Germline V gene lookup returns CDR1 MDHEN and CDR2 SYDVKM. The V end was cut by 6 bases, the J end by 1 base, with 10 bases between. This CDR3 spans 14 amino acids. CDR3 residues: CASSLDRSNQPQHF. CDR3 sequence (DNA): TGTGCCAGCAGCTTAGACAGAAGCAATCAGCCCCAGCATTTT.

In this sample, this clonotype turned up many times. The rearrangement uses TRBV9 and TRBJ2-7, with D tentatively TRBD1 (6 bases). Trimming took 3 bases from V and 6 from J, leaving 13 bases between them. CDR3 length: 13 residues. Per the germline V gene, CDR1 is SGDLS and CDR2 is YYNGEE. The CDR3 DNA reads TGTGCCAGCAGCGCCCAGAGGGGGACCGAGCAGTACTTC. Its translation: CASSAQRGTEQYF.

The sample holds many counts of this clonotype. V usage is TRBV2 and J usage is TRBJ2-1; 7 bases are shared with TRBD1. Germline values: CDR1 SNHLY, CDR2 FYNNEI. V lost 2 bases and J lost 4; bases outside the gene matches: 2. CDR3 length: 14 amino acids. CDR3 bases: TGTGCCAGCAGTGAAACACAGGGGTACAATGAGCAGTTCTTC. It is translated as CASSETQGYNEQFF.

This clonotype has at least ten counts. V is TRBV11-2 and J is TRBJ1-1; D remains ambiguous. This CDR3 contains 14 residues. Germline CDR1 and CDR2: SGHAT and FQNNGV. V lost 1 base and J lost 5, with 11 bases in between. The CDR3 loop reads CASSLARTATEAFF. The CDR3 DNA follows: TGTGCCAGCAGCTTAGCTCGTACGGCGACTGAAGCTTTCTTT.

In its sample, this clonotype was seen many times. The rearrangement links TRBV6-6 to TRBJ1-1, with a possible D match to TRBD1 (5 bases). Germline-derived CDR1 and CDR2 are MNHNY and SVGAGI (reference sequence). V was cut by 3 bases and J by 7 bases, with 15 bases left in between. The CDR3 contains 14 residues. CDR3 residues: CASSYAVGGIEAFF. CDR3 bases: TGTGCCAGCAGTTATGCGGTGGGGGGGATTGAAGCTTTCTTT.

This clonotype was recorded at least ten times. CDR3 bases: TGTGCCAGCAGTGAAGTGGACAGGGGGGTCGCCGGGGAGCTGTTTTTT. Its translation: CASSEVDRGVAGELFF. This chain connects TRBV6-1 to TRBJ2-2; 10 bases are a match to TRBD1. CDR3 length: 16 residues. Germline V gene sequence: CDR1 MNHNS, CDR2 SASEGT. Losses at the gene ends were 1 base for V and 6 bases for J; bases not matched to a gene: 5.

This clonotype was recorded at least ten times. The genes are TRBV5-1 and TRBJ2-7; the D is unclear. The V and J ends lost 2 bases and 3 bases respectively, with 3 bases between them. This CDR3 is built from 11 residues. CDR1 is SGHRS, CDR2 YFSETQ, per germline. The CDR3 here is CASSFDYEQYF. CDR3 DNA: TGCGCCAGCAGCTTTGACTACGAGCAGTACTTC.

In its sample, this clonotype ranks as medium-sized. V is TRBV30 and J is TRBJ2-1; the match to TRBD2 covers 8 bases. CDR1 and CDR2 (germline): GTSNPN, SVGIG (reference sequence). CDR3 length: 19 residues. The V and J ends lost 0 bases and 1 base, in that order; junction bases with no gene match: 14. The CDR3 DNA follows: TGTGCCTGGAGTGTACGACGGGGGGAGCGGGAGTGGTCCTACAATGAGCAGTTCTTC. Amino acid sequence: CAWSVRRGEREWSYNEQFF. The full variable domain, rest sourced from reference TRBV30 and TRBJ2-1, is SQTIHQWPATLVQPVGSPLSLECTVEGTSNPNLYWYRQAAGRGLQLLFYSVGIGQISSEVPQNLSASRPQDRQFILSSKKLLLSDSGFYLCAWSVRRGEREWSYNEQFFGPGTRLTVL.